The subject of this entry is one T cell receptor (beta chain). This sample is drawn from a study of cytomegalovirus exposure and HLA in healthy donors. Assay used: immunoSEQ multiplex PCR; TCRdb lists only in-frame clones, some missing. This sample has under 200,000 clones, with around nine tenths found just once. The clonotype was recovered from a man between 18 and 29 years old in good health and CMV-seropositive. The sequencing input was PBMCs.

CDR3 DNA sequence: TGTGCCAGCAGCCCGGACAGGGAGAACACTGAAGCTTTCTTT. Its translation: CASSPDRENTEAFF. V gene TRBV7-8 combines with J gene TRBJ1-1; 8 nucleotides line up with TRBD1. The CDR3 runs 14 residues. The trim removed 5 bases at V and 1 base at J, leaving 3 bases unmatched. The germline CDR1 and CDR2 sequences are SGHVS and FQNEAQ.